The rows below give T cell receptor beta chains drawn from one sample of a study of T cell changes during pregnancy in multiple sclerosis. Clones were sequenced by immunoSEQ multiplex PCR, and TCRdb holds only the in-frame ones, with some missing. The sample shows around 66,000 clones, 91% of them seen only once. The sequencing here drew on peripheral blood, taken in the third trimester of pregnancy. The receptor source for this set is a female donor in good health, enrolled as a control in a pregnancy study. The CDR3 runs from the conserved cysteine through the conserved F or W. The order of the fields is D gene, V gene, J gene, clone size, CDR3 DNA, CDR3 protein. D genes are given only for firm matches. Size is omitted from some rows. Given values are once, few, many or a class for expanded clones.

>TRBD1|TRBV2|TRBJ1-1|-
TGTGCCAGCCCCCCGGGACAGGGAACTGAAGCTTTCTTT
CASPPGQGTEAFF
>TRBD2|TRBV25-1|TRBJ2-7|-
TGTGCCAGCAGCCAGGGACTAACGAAAGGATACGAGCAGTACTTC
CASSQGLTKGYEQYF
>-|TRBV19|TRBJ1-4|-
TGTGCCAGTAGGGACAGCCTTAATGAAAAACTGTTTTTT
CASRDSLNEKLFF
>TRBD1|TRBV2|TRBJ1-1|-
TGTGCCAGCAGTGAAGCGACAGGGGGCCGGGTCTCTGAAGCTTTCTTT
CASSEATGGRVSEAFF
>-|TRBV28|TRBJ1-2|-
TGTGCGGGGGGCTCCGGGGGGGCTCTGAGCTACACCTTC
CAGGSGGALSYTF
>-|TRBV4-1|TRBJ2-3|-
TGCGCCAGCAGCCAAGAGAGAGGCACAGATACGCAGTATTTT
CASSQERGTDTQYF
>TRBD1|TRBV19|TRBJ1-3|-
TGTGCCAGTAGTTCACCGGGACAGGGGGCTGGAAACACCATATATTTT
CASSSPGQGAGNTIYF
>TRBD2|TRBV30|TRBJ2-5|-
TGTGCCTGGAGTAAAAGGGAGGGGGAGACCCAGTACTTC
CAWSKREGETQYF
>TRBD1|TRBV5-1|TRBJ1-1|-
TGCGCCAGCAGCTACGTCCCGGGACAGGGGATGAACACTGAAGCTTTCTTT
CASSYVPGQGMNTEAFF
>-|TRBV6-6|TRBJ2-7|-
TGTGCCAGCAGTTTGGGACTCCTCTCCTACGAGCAGTACTTC
CASSLGLLSYEQYF
>-|TRBV6-5|TRBJ1-1|-
TGTGCCAGCAGTTACTCCAACAGGCGTCCGAACACTGAAGCTTTCTTT
CASSYSNRRPNTEAFF
>TRBD2|TRBV9|TRBJ2-3|-
TGTGCCAGCAGCCCCGGGACTAGCGCCGAAGGAACGCAGTATTTT
CASSPGTSAEGTQYF
>-|TRBV19|TRBJ1-5|-
TGTGCCAGTAGTATAGAGGGTGTCGGGGGCAATCAGCCCCAGCATTTT
CASSIEGVGGNQPQHF
>-|TRBV15|TRBJ1-6|-
TGTGCCACCAGCAGGGGGGGACCGACTTTTTCACCCCTCCACTTT
CATSRGGPTFSPLHF
>TRBD1|TRBV7-6|TRBJ2-5|once
TGTGCCAGCAGGGGACAGGGGGCAGGAGAGACCCAGTACTTC
CASRGQGAGETQYF
>TRBD2|TRBV10-3|TRBJ2-7|few
TGTGCCAACCGGGTAGCGGGAGGCTACGAGCAGTACTTC
CANRVAGGYEQYF
>TRBD2|TRBV4-1|TRBJ2-1|-
TGCGCCAGCAGCCCCCCCGGGACTAGCGGGAGAAATGAGCAGTTCTTC
CASSPPGTSGRNEQFF
>TRBD1|TRBV5-1|TRBJ2-1|-
TGCGCCAGCAGCGTTACAGGGGGCAGCAACAATGAGCAGTTCTTC
CASSVTGGSNNEQFF
>-|TRBV6-4|TRBJ2-2|-
TGTGCCAGCAGTGACACGACTGAGAGAACCGGGGAGCTGTTTTTT
CASSDTTERTGELFF
>-|TRBV6-4|TRBJ1-1|-
TGTGCCAGCAGTATGGAGACCAACACTGAAGCTTTCTTT
CASSMETNTEAFF
>TRBD1|TRBV5-1|TRBJ1-1|-
TGCGCCAGCACTCGGACAGGGGGATTGACTGAAGCTTTCTTT
CASTRTGGLTEAFF
>TRBD1|TRBV27|TRBJ1-6|-
TGTGCCAGCAGGGCCGGGACAGGGGTAAGCTCCTATAATTCACCCCTCCACTTT
CASRAGTGVSSYNSPLHF
>TRBD2|TRBV16|TRBJ2-1|-
TGTGCCAGCACCGCGGATCTAGCGGGGTCGCAGGATGAGCAGTTCTTC
CASTADLAGSQDEQFF
>-|TRBV7-9|TRBJ1-3|-
TGTGCCAGCAGCTTTTGGGAGGCGGCTCCATCGGGAAACACCATATATTTT
CASSFWEAAPSGNTIYF
>-|TRBV18|TRBJ2-7|-
TGTGCCAGCTCACCCAGCGGTATTACCTACGAGCAGTACTTC
CASSPSGITYEQYF
>TRBD1|TRBV25-1|TRBJ2-7|-
TGTGCCAGCAGGGGGGGGGACAGGGGTCACCAAGCCTCCTACGAGCAGTACTTC
CASRGGDRGHQASYEQYF
>-|TRBV28|TRBJ1-3|-
TGTGCCAGCAGTTTAGGCCCGGGACTGATCTCTGGAAACACCATATATTTT
CASSLGPGLISGNTIYF
>TRBD2|TRBV25-1|TRBJ2-1|-
TGTGCCAGCAGTGAATACGGTCTAGCGGGACCGCGCGAGCAGTTCTTC
CASSEYGLAGPREQFF
>-|TRBV30|TRBJ2-7|-
TGTGCCTGGAGGGGACTCCTACTTGGGGGAGAGCAGTACTTC
CAWRGLLLGGEQYF
>-|TRBV4-1|TRBJ2-7|-
TGCGCCAGCAGCCAAGATTTCGGTTATGGCAGGGGAGCCTACGAGCAGTACTTC
CASSQDFGYGRGAYEQYF
>TRBD1|TRBV19|TRBJ1-1|-
TGTGCCAGTAGTCCACGACAGGGGGCAAACACTGAAGCTTTCTTT
CASSPRQGANTEAFF
>-|TRBV19|TRBJ2-7|-
TGTGCCAGTAGTATTAGCGGGACAGGGTTGATCGAGCAGTACTTC
CASSISGTGLIEQYF
>-|TRBV7-9|TRBJ1-1|-
TGTGCCAGCAGGCCACCGTTCATAGCCACTGAAGCTTTCTTT
CASRPPFIATEAFF
>-|TRBV6-4|TRBJ2-2|-
TGTGCCAGCAGTGACTCTTCGGGGACCGGGGAGCTGTTTTTT
CASSDSSGTGELFF
>-|TRBV2|TRBJ2-7|-
TGTGCCAGCAGTGAACAGGCCTACGAGCAGTACTTC
CASSEQAYEQYF
>TRBD1|TRBV5-4|TRBJ2-7|-
TGTGCCAGCAGCCTCCGGACAGGGCAGAACGAGCAGTACTTC
CASSLRTGQNEQYF
>-|TRBV15|TRBJ1-2|-
TGTGCCACCAGCAGAGCAACAGGAGTCCTAAACTATGGCTACACCTTC
CATSRATGVLNYGYTF
>TRBD2|TRBV5-4|TRBJ2-1|-
TGTGCCAGCGGTATTAGCGGGGGGGCCGACAATGAGCAGTTCTTC
CASGISGGADNEQFF
>-|TRBV2|TRBJ2-7|-
TGTGCCAGCACTCATGGAGTCGCCGGGGTGGGCGAGCAGTACTTC
CASTHGVAGVGEQYF
>-|TRBV5-1|TRBJ2-7|-
TGCGCCAGCAGCCGAGGAGAGCGGTTGGGGAACTACGAGCAGTACTTC
CASSRGERLGNYEQYF
>-|TRBV7-9|TRBJ2-1|-
TGTGCCAGCAGCCCCTTGCTAGTGGGGGGGCGAGATGAGCAGTTCTTC
CASSPLLVGGRDEQFF
>TRBD1|TRBV15|TRBJ2-5|-
TGTGCCACCAGCAGAGTGGACAGGAAGGGAGAAGAGACCCAGTACTTC
CATSRVDRKGEETQYF
>-|TRBV7-6|TRBJ1-4|-
TGTGCCAGCAGCTTGGGAACAGGGCTACGGGAAAAACTGTTTTTT
CASSLGTGLREKLFF
>TRBD1|TRBV29-1|TRBJ1-3|once
TGCAGCGTGACAGGGGGAAACTCTGGAAACACCATATATTTT
CSVTGGNSGNTIYF
>-|TRBV4-2|TRBJ2-1|-
TGTGCCAGCAGCCAAGATCAGGGAAACGAGCAGTTCTTC
CASSQDQGNEQFF
>TRBD2|TRBV19|TRBJ2-7|-
TGTGCCAGTAGTGCGGGACTAGCGGCCTACGAGCAGTACTTC
CASSAGLAAYEQYF